A single sample gave rise to the 20 T cell receptor beta chains below, sequenced in a study of cytotoxic CD8 clonotypes in ibrutinib-treated CLL. TCRdb's copy holds only in-frame clones and misses some; the assay was immunoSEQ multiplex PCR. The sample holds some 200,000 clones, 72% seen once. The sample here was PBMCs, taken after 24 months of ibrutinib treatment. These TCRs come from a human donor with chronic lymphocytic leukemia.

The V and J genes are TRBV18 and TRBJ2-5; D remains unclear. The CDR3 totals 13 residues. From germline, CDR1 is KGHSH and CDR2 LQKENI. Trimming stripped 0 bases from V and 5 bases from J, with 7 bases between. CDR3 nucleotide sequence: TGTGCCAGCTCACCACCATCGGTCGAGACCCAGTACTTC. Its protein product is CASSPPSVETQYF.

DNA of the CDR3: TGCAGCGTCGGAGGTGCGGCCCAGTACTTC. Amino acid sequence: CSVGGAAQYF. The rearrangement uses TRBV29-1 and TRBJ2-5; D possibly corresponds to TRBD2 (5 bases). The V end lost 6 bases, the J end lost 9 bases, and 11 bases lay between the germline ends. This CDR3 is 10 amino acids long. Germline V gene sequence: CDR1 SQVTM, CDR2 ANQGSEA.

The chain's CDR3 is CASSRAGVLFYEQYF. CDR3 nucleotide sequence: TGTGCCAGCAGTCGAGCGGGAGTGCTCTTCTACGAGCAGTACTTC. The V call is TRBV6-5, the J call TRBJ2-7, with 8 positions matching TRBD2. CDR3 length: 15 residues. V lost 5 bases to trimming and J lost 3 bases; unmatched junction nucleotides: 9. CDR1 is MNHEY, CDR2 SVGAGI, per germline.

The rearrangement uses TRBV19 and TRBJ2-1; TRBD2 is a possible D gene (6 bases). The germline gives CDR1 LNHDA, CDR2 SQIVND (reference sequence). The CDR3 totals 14 residues. V was cut by 3 bases and J by 10 bases, with 16 bases left in between. This chain's CDR3 is CASSMGGIGREQFF. Written as DNA, the CDR3 is TGTGCCAGTAGTATGGGCGGGATCGGTAGGGAGCAGTTCTTC.

This clone appeared a few times. The chain recombines TRBV6-6 with TRBJ1-2, with unresolved D. Germline CDR1 is MNHNY and CDR2 is SVGAGI (reference sequence). The CDR3 runs 12 residues. V was shortened by 2 bases and J by 5 bases, with 6 bases between the two germline ends. The CDR3 loop reads CASSYPEYGYTF. CDR3 DNA sequence: TGTGCCAGCAGTTACCCCGAATATGGCTACACCTTC.

This chain connects TRBV9 to TRBJ2-5; TRBD1 is a possible D gene (5 bases). Germline assignment: CDR1 SGDLS and CDR2 YYNGEE. Trimming cost V 0 bases and J 2 bases, with 5 bases left between them. The CDR3 has 13 amino acids. The CDR3 sequence is CASSVGQQETQYF. CDR3 DNA sequence: TGTGCCAGCAGCGTAGGACAGCAAGAGACCCAGTACTTC.

This sequence joins TRBV5-1 and TRBJ1-2, with D unclear. Germline assignment: CDR1 SGHRS and CDR2 YFSETQ. This CDR3 is 15 amino acids long. V lost 4 bases, J lost 3 bases, and 16 bases lay in between. CDR3 amino acids: CASSTSPGADYGYTF. In DNA, the CDR3 is TGCGCCAGCAGCACCTCGCCTGGAGCCGACTATGGCTACACCTTC.

The chain joins TRBV18 to TRBJ1-4; unclear D gene. From germline, CDR1 is KGHSH and CDR2 LQKENI. The CDR3 sequence is 16 residues long. V shed 3 bases and J shed 4 bases, with 15 bases lying between them. The CDR3 coding sequence is TGTGCCAGCTCACCTGGTTGGAGGGAATTTAATGAAAAACTGTTTTTT. Translation gives CASSPGWREFNEKLFF.

The V and J genes are TRBV4-1 and TRBJ1-2; D possibly corresponds to TRBD1 (5 bases). The ends were cut back, 8 bases at V and 2 bases at J, with 9 bases in the middle. The germline gives CDR1 MGHRA, CDR2 YSYEKL. This CDR3 contains 12 residues. The DNA for the CDR3 is TGCGCCAGCGGGGGGGGAAACTATGGCTACACCTTC. It is translated as CASGGGNYGYTF.

This clone was counted once. This chain's CDR3 is CASSQLSLPSYEQYF. The CDR3 nucleotides read TGCGCCAGCAGCCAACTTTCCCTTCCCTCCTACGAGCAGTACTTC. V gene TRBV4-3 combines with J gene TRBJ2-7; D unresolved. The CDR3 totals 15 residues. V was shortened by 2 bases and J by 0 bases, with 11 bases between the two germline ends. Germline V gene sequence: CDR1 LGHNA, CDR2 YSLEER.

The rearrangement links TRBV11-3 to TRBJ2-7, with D tentatively TRBD1 (7 bases). Trimming took off 1 base at V and 3 bases at J, with 10 bases between the two ends. CDR1 SGHNT and CDR2 YENEEA come from the germline V gene. The CDR3 consists of 14 residues. CDR3 coding DNA: TGTGCCAGCAGCTTAGGACAGGGAGGCTACGAGCAGTACTTC. This translates into CASSLGQGGYEQYF. Together with reference TRBV11-3 and TRBJ2-7, the CDR3 gives the full variable domain: EAGVVQSPRYKIIEKKQPVAFWCNPISGHNTLYWYLQNLGQGPELLIRYENEEAVDDSQLPKDRFSAERLKGVDSTLKIQPAELGDSAVYLCASSLGQGGYEQYFGPGTRLTVT.

J is TRBJ2-2 and V is TRBV15; 10 bases match TRBD1. CDR1 is LNHNV and CDR2 is YYDKDF in the germline V gene (reference sequence). After removal of 4 bases from V and 6 bases from J, the junction contained 8 bases not matched to a gene. This CDR3 is 16 amino acids long. CDR3 sequence: CATSNPGQGRAGELFF. The CDR3 DNA is TGTGCCACCAGCAATCCGGGACAGGGGAGGGCCGGGGAGCTGTTTTTT. The variable domain in full, with the rest retrieved from reference TRBV15 and TRBJ2-2, is DAMVIQNPRYQVTQFGKPVTLSCSQTLNHNVMYWYQQKSSQAPKLLFHYYDKDFNNEADTPDNFQSRRPNTSFCFLDIRSPGLGDTAMYLCATSNPGQGRAGELFFGEGSRLTVL.

The CDR3 region has the DNA TGTGCCAGTGGGGTTGTTGGGGCCCAGTACTTC. It is translated as CASGVVGAQYF. The J gene is TRBJ2-5, the V gene TRBV19; D is unresolved. Germline V gene data show CDR1 as LNHDA and CDR2 as SQIVND (reference sequence). The CDR3 is 11 residues long. V was shortened by 8 bases and J by 9 bases, with 13 bases between the two germline ends.

The chain carries TRBV6-6 and TRBJ1-5; D uncertain. Per the germline V gene, CDR1 is MNHNY and CDR2 is SVGAGI (reference sequence). The V end was cut by 0 bases, the J end by 4 bases, with 4 bases between. The CDR3 is made up of 13 amino acids. CDR3 loop: CASSYSTNQPQHF. The CDR3 bases are TGTGCCAGCAGTTACTCGACGAATCAGCCCCAGCATTTT.

This clone was seen only a few times. The V call is TRBV19, the J call TRBJ2-2; 10 nucleotides match TRBD1. CDR1 and CDR2 (germline): LNHDA, SQIVND (reference sequence). Trimming cost V 5 bases and J 3 bases; bases outside gene matches: 15. This CDR3 is built from 19 residues. CDR3 sequence reads: CASSHIFRTGTGDTGELFF. As DNA, the CDR3 is TGTGCCAGTAGTCATATTTTCAGGACCGGGACAGGGGACACCGGGGAGCTGTTTTTT.

The V and J genes are TRBV28 and TRBJ2-7; D remains ambiguous. CDR1 is MDHEN, CDR2 SYDVKM, per germline. The CDR3 is made up of 18 amino acids. V was shortened by 4 bases and J by 0 bases, with 22 bases between the two germline ends. CDR3 region: CASSSPPRTDTISYEQYF. The CDR3 coding sequence is TGTGCCAGCAGTTCACCACCTCGGACCGATACCATCTCCTACGAGCAGTACTTC.

This chain joins TRBV6-1 and TRBJ2-7; D remains unclear. CDR3 length: 13 residues. The germline CDR1 and CDR2 sequences are MNHNS and SASEGT. Trimming removed 1 base at V and 9 bases at J, with 13 bases between. CDR3 in amino acids: CASSEDYGDGQYF. CDR3 nucleotide sequence: TGTGCCAGCAGTGAAGATTATGGTGACGGGCAGTACTTC.

This chain connects TRBV4-3 to TRBJ2-7; 7 positions agree with TRBD2. Germline trimming cut 3 bases from V and 2 bases from J; bases unmatched to any gene: 13. The CDR3 has 17 residues. Germline CDR1 LGHNA, CDR2 YSLEER. The CDR3 DNA follows: TGCGCCAGCAGCCAGGGGCTAACGGGAGGTGTACCCTACGAGCAGTACTTC. As protein: CASSQGLTGGVPYEQYF.

The chain joins TRBV5-1 to TRBJ2-7, with 7 bases aligning to TRBD1. CDR1 SGHRS and CDR2 YFSETQ come from the germline V gene. The V gene end was trimmed by 0 bases and the J gene end by 6 bases; junction bases not matched to a gene: 6. CDR3 length equals 14 residues. CDR3 sequence (DNA): TGCGCCAGCAGCTTGGAGAGGGGGCGCAGCGAGCAGTACTTC. Its translation is CASSLERGRSEQYF. Combining the CDR3 with reference TRBV5-1 and TRBJ2-7 gives the whole variable domain KAGVTQTPRYLIKTRGQQVTLSCSPISGHRSVSWYQQTPGQGLQFLFEYFSETQRNKGNFPGRFSGRQFSNSRSEMNVSTLELGDSALYLCASSLERGRSEQYFGPGTRLTVT.

V is TRBV18 and J is TRBJ2-3; TRBD2 aligns across 8 bases. CDR3 size: 14 residues. The V gene end was trimmed by 2 bases and the J gene end by 3 bases; junction bases not matched to a gene: 1. Germline CDR1 KGHSH, CDR2 LQKENI. The CDR3 bases are TGTGCCAGCTCACCAGTAGCGGGAACAGATACGCAGTATTTT. This gives the protein CASSPVAGTDTQYF.